This T cell receptor (beta chain) stems from a study of beta chain features in type 1 diabetes. Findings and caveats of the study: Type 1 diabetes patients showed a moderate but significant shortening of TCRB CDR3s in all four CD4+ subsets. The study found that naive, central memory and Treg TCRB repertoires appeared more similar in patients than in healthy donors.

Purity exceeded 95% in all sorted populations. The CDR3 loop spans 14 amino acids. Trimming left V 3 bases short and J 3 bases short, with 12 bases between. Germline V gene lookup returns CDR1 KGHSH and CDR2 LQKENI. Concerning this clone: Its antigen is undetermined.

Expressed TCRB transcripts were sequenced after all isolated RNA was converted to cDNA. Clones were read by immunoSEQ multiplex PCR, and TCRdb kept only the in-frame ones, dropping some. The profile shows under 50,000 clones, about 51% of them singletons. Sequences were obtained from Tregs from blood. The sequence derives from a woman younger than 35 in good health. V is TRBV18 and J is TRBJ2-7; D not certain. CDR3 amino acids: CASSPVSQSYEQYF. Written as DNA, the CDR3 is TGTGCCAGCTCACCCGTCTCACAGAGCTACGAGCAGTACTTC.